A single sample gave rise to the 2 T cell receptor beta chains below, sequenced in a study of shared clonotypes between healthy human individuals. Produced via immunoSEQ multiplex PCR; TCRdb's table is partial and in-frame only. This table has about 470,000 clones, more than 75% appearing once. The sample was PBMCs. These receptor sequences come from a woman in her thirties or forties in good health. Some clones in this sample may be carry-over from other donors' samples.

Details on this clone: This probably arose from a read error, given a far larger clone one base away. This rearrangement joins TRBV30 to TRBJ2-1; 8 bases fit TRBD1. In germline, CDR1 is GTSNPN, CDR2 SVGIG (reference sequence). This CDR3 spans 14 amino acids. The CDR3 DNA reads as TGTGCCGGCTTACGACAGGGGTCTTACAATGAGCAGCTCTTC. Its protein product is CAGLRQGSYNEQLF.

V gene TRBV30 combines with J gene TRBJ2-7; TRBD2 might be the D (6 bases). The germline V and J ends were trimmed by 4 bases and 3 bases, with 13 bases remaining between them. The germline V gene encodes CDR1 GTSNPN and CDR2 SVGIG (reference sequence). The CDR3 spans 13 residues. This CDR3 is CAWTRDSGYEQYF. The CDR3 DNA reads TGTGCCTGGACGCGGGATAGCGGCTACGAGCAGTACTTC. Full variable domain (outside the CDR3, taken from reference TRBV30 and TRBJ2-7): SQTIHQWPATLVQPVGSPLSLECTVEGTSNPNLYWYRQAAGRGLQLLFYSVGIGQISSEVPQNLSASRPQDRQFILSSKKLLLSDSGFYLCAWTRDSGYEQYFGPGTRLTVT.